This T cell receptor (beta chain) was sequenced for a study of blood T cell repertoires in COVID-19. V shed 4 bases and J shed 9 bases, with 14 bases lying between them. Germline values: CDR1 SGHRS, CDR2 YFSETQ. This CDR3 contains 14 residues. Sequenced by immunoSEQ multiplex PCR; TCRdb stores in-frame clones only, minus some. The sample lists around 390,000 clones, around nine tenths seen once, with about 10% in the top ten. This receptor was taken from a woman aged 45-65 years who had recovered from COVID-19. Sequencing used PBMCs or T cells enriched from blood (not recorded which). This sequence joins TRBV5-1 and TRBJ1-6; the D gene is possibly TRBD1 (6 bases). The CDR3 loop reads CASSPQGRGSPLHF. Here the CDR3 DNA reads TGCGCCAGCAGCCCACAGGGCCGAGGTTCACCCCTCCACTTT.